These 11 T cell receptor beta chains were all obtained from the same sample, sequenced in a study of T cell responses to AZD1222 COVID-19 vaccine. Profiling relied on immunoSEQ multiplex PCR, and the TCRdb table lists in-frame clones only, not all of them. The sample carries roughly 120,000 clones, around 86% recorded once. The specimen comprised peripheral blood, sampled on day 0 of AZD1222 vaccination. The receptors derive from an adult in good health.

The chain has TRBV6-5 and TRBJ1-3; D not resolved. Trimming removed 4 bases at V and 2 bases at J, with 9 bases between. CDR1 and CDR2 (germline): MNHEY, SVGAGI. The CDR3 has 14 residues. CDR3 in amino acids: CASSSAGAGNTIYF. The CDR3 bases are TGTGCCAGCAGTTCCGCGGGCGCTGGAAACACCATATATTTT.

CDR3 region: CASSRRGGQETQYF. The CDR3 nucleotides read TGTGCCAGCAGCAGACGGGGGGGGCAAGAGACCCAGTACTTC. The chain is built from TRBV11-2 and TRBJ2-5, with 8 bases matching TRBD2. V lost 5 bases and J lost 2; bases outside the gene matches: 4. This CDR3 is 14 amino acids long. Germline CDR1 and CDR2: SGHAT and FQNNGV.

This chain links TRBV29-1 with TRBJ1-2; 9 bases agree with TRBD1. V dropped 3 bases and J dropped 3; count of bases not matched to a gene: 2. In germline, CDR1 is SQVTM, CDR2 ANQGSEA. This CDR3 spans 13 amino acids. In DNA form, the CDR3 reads TGCAGCGTTGATGGGGACAGGGACTATGGCTACACCTTC. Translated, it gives CSVDGDRDYGYTF.

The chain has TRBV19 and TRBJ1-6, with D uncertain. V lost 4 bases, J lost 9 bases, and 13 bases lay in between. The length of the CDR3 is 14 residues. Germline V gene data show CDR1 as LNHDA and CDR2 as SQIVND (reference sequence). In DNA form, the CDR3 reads TGTGCCAGTAGTACGGTGGCGCGGGCTTCACCCCTCCACTTT. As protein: CASSTVARASPLHF. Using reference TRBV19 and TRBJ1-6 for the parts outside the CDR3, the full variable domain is DGGITQSPKYLFRKEGQNVTLSCEQNLNHDAMYWYRQDPGQGLRLIYYSQIVNDFQKGDIAEGYSVSREKKESFPLTVTSAQKNPTAFYLCASSTVARASPLHFGNGTRLTVT.

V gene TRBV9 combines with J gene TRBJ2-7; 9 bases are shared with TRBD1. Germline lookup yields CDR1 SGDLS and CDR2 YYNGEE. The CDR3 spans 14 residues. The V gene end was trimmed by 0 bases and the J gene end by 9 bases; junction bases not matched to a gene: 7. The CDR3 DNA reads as TGTGCCAGCAGCGTAGGCGGGACAGGGAGTGCGCAGTACTTC. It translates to CASSVGGTGSAQYF.

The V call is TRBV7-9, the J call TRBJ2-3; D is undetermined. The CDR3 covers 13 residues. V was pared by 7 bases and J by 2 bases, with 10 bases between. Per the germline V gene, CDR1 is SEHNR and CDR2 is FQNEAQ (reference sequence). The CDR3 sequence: CASTPSSTDTQYF. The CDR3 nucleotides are TGTGCCAGCACCCCCTCATCCACAGATACGCAGTATTTT.

The CDR3 loop reads CASSLQRELQFF. The CDR3 nucleotides read TGCGCCAGCAGCCTACAGCGGGAGTTGCAGTTCTTC. The chain links TRBV4-1 to TRBJ2-1; 8 bases are a match to TRBD2. CDR1 MGHRA and CDR2 YSYEKL come from the germline V gene. The CDR3 covers 12 residues. Trimming cost V 4 bases and J 12 bases; bases outside gene matches: 5.

The CDR3 DNA follows: TGTGCCAGCAGCTCCCAGGGGGCGAGTTACAATGAGCAGTTCTTC. It is translated as CASSSQGASYNEQFF. The rearrangement uses TRBV7-6 and TRBJ2-1, with 8 bases identical to TRBD1. V gave up 4 bases and J gave up 4 bases; unmatched junction bases: 6. The CDR3 length is 15 residues. Germline CDR1 and CDR2: SGHVS and FNYEAQ.

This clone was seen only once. Here the CDR3 reads CASSPASAEFTEQYF. For the CDR3, the DNA is TGTGCCAGCAGTCCGGCCTCGGCGGAATTCACCGAGCAGTACTTC. This chain links TRBV28 with TRBJ2-7; D is uncertain. Germline V gene lookup returns CDR1 MDHEN and CDR2 SYDVKM. The CDR3 spans 15 residues. Trimming shortened V by 5 bases and J by 6 bases, and 20 bases separated the two germline ends.

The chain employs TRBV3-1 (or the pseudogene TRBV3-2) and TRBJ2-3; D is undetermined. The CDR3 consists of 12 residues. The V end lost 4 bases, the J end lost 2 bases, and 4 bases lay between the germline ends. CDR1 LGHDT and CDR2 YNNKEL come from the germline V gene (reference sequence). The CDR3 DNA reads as TGTGCCAGCAGCCTCTTCACAGATACGCAGTATTTT. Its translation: CASSLFTDTQYF.

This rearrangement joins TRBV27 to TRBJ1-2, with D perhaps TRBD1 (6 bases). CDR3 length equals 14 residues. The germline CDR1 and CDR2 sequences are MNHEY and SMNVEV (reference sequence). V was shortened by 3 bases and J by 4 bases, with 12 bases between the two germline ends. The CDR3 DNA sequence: TGTGCCAGCAGTTTCGGGGGGCTGAGCTATGGCTACACCTTC. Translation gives CASSFGGLSYGYTF.